The sequence of this TCR beta chain was determined in a study of early stage breast cancer tumors. Across the study: Most invasive tumors, about 80% of the 16, were ER+/PR+/HER2-.

Measured with immunoSEQ multiplex PCR; TCRdb has only the in-frame clones, and not every one. Here the sample spans fewer than 15,000 clones, about four fifths being singletons. Per germline, CDR1 LNHDA and CDR2 SQIVND (reference sequence). The CDR3 contains 14 residues. The V segment lost 5 bases and the J segment 7 bases; nucleotides outside the gene matches: 8. This chain uses TRBV19 with TRBJ2-7, with TRBD2 matching over 10 bases. The sequenced material came from normal breast tissue next to the tumor. The TCR comes from a person aged 30-39 years with breast cancer. This CDR3 reads CASSFQAGGVEQYF. In DNA form, the CDR3 reads TGTGCCAGTAGTTTCCAAGCGGGAGGGGTGGAGCAGTACTTC. The whole variable domain, remainder taken from reference TRBV19 and TRBJ2-7, is DGGITQSPKYLFRKEGQNVTLSCEQNLNHDAMYWYRQDPGQGLRLIYYSQIVNDFQKGDIAEGYSVSREKKESFPLTVTSAQKNPTAFYLCASSFQAGGVEQYFGPGTRLTVT.